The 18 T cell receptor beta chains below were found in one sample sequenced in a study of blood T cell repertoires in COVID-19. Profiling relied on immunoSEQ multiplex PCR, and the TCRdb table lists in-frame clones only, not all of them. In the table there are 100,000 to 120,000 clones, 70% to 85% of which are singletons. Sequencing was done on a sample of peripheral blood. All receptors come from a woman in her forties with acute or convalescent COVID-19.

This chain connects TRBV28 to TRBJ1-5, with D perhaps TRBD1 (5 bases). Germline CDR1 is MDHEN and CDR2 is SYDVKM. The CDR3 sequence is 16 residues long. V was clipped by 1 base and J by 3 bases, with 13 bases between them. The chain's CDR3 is CASSLFRGTLNQPQHF. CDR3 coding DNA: TGTGCCAGCAGTTTATTTAGGGGCACCCTCAATCAGCCCCAGCATTTT.

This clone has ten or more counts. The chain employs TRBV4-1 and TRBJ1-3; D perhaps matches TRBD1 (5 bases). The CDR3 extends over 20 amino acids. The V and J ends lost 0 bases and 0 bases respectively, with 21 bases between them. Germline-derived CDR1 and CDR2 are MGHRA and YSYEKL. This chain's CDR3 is CASSQEAGRVHLYSGNTIYF. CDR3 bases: TGCGCCAGCAGCCAAGAGGCTGGCAGGGTTCACTTATACTCTGGAAACACCATATATTTT.

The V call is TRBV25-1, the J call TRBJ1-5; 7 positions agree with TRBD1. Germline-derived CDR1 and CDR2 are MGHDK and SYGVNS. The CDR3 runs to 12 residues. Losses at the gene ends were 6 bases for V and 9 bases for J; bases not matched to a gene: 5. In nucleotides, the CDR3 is TGTGCCAGCAGGGGGGACAGTGGGCCCCAGCATTTT. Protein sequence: CASRGDSGPQHF.

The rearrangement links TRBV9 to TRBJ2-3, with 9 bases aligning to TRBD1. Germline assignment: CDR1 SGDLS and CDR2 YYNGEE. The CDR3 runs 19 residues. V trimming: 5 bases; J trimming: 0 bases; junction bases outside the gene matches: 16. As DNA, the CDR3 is TGTGCCAGCAGTCGACGGGACAGGGAGGGTTGGACCAGCACAGATACGCAGTATTTT. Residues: CASSRRDREGWTSTDTQYF.

The CDR3 sequence is CASSILSLSGNTIYF. The CDR3 DNA follows: TGTGCCAGTAGTATTTTGAGCCTCTCTGGAAACACCATATATTTT. The V gene is TRBV19, the J gene TRBJ1-3, with D unresolved. V lost 3 bases to trimming and J lost 0 bases, with 9 bases between them. The CDR3 is 15 residues long. Germline CDR1 and CDR2: LNHDA and SQIVND (reference sequence).

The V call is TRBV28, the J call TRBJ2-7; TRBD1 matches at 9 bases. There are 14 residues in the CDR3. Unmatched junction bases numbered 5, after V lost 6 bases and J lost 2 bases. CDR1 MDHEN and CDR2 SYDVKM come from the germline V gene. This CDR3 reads CASSPGDRAYEQYF. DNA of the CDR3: TGTGCCAGCAGCCCCGGGGACAGGGCCTACGAGCAGTACTTC.

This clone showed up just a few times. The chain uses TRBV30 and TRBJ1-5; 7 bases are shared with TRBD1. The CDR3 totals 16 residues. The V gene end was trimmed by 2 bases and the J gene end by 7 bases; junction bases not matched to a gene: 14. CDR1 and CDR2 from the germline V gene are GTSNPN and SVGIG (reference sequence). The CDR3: CAWSTTLGQRKQPQHF. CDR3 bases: TGTGCCTGGAGTACTACCCTGGGACAGCGGAAACAGCCCCAGCATTTT.

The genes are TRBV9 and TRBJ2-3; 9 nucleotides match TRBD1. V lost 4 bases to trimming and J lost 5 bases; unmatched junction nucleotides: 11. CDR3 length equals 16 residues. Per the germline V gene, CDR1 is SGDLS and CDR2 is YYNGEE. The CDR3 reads CASSPAPGTGIDTQYF. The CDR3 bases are TGTGCCAGCAGCCCCGCCCCCGGGACAGGGATAGATACGCAGTATTTT. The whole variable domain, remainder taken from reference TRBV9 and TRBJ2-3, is DSGVTQTPKHLITATGQRVTLRCSPRSGDLSVYWYQQSLDQGLQFLIQYYNGEERAKGNILERFSAQQFPDLHSELNLSSLELGDSALYFCASSPAPGTGIDTQYFGPGTRLTVL.

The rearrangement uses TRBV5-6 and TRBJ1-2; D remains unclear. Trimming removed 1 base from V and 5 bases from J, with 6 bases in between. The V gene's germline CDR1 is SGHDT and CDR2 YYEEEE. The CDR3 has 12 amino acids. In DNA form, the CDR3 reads TGTGCCAGCAGCTTGCCGAGTTATGGCTACACCTTC. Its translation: CASSLPSYGYTF.

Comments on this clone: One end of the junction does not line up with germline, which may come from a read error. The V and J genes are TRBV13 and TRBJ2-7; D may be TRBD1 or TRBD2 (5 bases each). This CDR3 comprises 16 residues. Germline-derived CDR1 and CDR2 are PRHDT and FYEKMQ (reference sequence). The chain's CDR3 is CASSIGARAVWYEQYF. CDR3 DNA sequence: TGTGCCAGCAGCATAGGGGCGAGGGCGGTTTGGTACGAGCAGTACTTC.

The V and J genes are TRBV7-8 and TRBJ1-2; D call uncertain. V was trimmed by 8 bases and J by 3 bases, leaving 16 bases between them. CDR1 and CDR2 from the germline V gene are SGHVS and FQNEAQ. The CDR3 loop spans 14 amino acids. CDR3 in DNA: TGTGCCAGCGCTATACGGGGAAAGGACTATGGCTACACCTTC. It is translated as CASAIRGKDYGYTF.

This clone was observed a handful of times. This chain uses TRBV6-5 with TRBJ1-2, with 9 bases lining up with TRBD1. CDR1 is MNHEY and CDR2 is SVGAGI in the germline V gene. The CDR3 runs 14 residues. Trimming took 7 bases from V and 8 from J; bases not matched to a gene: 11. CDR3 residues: CASILGTGLGGYTF. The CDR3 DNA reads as TGTGCCAGCATACTAGGGACAGGGCTTGGCGGCTACACCTTC.

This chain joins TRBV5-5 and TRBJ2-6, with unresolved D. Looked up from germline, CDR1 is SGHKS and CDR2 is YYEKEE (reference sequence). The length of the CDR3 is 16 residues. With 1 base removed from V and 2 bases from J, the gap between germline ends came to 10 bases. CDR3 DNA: TGTGCCAGCAGCTTGTACCCCCGGGCTGGGGCCAACGTCCTGACTTTC. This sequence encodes CASSLYPRAGANVLTF.

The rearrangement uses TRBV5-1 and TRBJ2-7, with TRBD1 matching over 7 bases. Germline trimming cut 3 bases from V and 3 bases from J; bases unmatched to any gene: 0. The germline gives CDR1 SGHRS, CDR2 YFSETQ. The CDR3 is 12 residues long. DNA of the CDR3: TGCGCCAGCAGCTGGGACAGCTACGAGCAGTACTTC. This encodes CASSWDSYEQYF.

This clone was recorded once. The CDR3 DNA follows: TGTGCCAGCAGTCCGCCCGGGACAGTCTATGGCTACACCTTC. Its translation: CASSPPGTVYGYTF. The chain is built from TRBV28 and TRBJ1-2; 7 bases line up with TRBD1. Germline V lookup: CDR1 MDHEN, CDR2 SYDVKM. The CDR3 runs to 14 residues. The V and J ends lost 5 bases and 4 bases, in that order; junction bases with no gene match: 7.

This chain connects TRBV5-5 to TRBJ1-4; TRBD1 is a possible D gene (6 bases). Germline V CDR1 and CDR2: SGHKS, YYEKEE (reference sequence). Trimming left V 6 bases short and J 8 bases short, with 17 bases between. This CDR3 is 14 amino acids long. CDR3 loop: CASTSVQGREKLFF. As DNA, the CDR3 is TGTGCCAGCACCTCTGTTCAGGGGAGAGAAAAACTGTTTTTT.

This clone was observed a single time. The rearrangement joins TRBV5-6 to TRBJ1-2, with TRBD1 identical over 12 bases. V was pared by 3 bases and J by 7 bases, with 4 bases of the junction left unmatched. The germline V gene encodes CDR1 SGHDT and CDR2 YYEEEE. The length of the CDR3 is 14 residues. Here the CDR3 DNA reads TGTGCCAGCAGCTCCGGGACAGGGGGCGCTGGCTACACCTTC. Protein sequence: CASSSGTGGAGYTF.

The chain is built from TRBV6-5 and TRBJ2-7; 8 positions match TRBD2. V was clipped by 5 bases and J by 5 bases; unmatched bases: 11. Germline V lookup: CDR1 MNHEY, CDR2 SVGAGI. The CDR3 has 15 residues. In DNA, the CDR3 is TGTGCCAGCAGTCCACTTGGACTAGCCAAAAACGAGCAGTACTTC. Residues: CASSPLGLAKNEQYF.